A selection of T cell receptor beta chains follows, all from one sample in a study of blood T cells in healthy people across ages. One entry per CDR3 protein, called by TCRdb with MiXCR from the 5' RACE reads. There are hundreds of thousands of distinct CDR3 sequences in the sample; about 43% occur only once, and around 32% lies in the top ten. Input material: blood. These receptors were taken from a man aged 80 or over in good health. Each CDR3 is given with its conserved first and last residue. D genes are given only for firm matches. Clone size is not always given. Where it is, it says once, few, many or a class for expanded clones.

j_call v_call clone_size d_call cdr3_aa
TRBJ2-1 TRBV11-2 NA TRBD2 CASSLRDGGSGNEQFF
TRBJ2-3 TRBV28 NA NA CATAENTDTQYF
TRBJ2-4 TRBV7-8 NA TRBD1 CASSSPPGQGMDKNIQYF
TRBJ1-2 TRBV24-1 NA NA CATSDGHRVVGYTF
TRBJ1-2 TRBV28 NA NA CASRIAQKLYGYTF
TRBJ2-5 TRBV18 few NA CASSPQGSQETQYF
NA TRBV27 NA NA CASSVFGAYNEQYF
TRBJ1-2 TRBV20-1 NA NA CSAPAQSRYGYTF
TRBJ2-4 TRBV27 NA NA CASSLSGQGIGQYF
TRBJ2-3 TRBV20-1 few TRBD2 CSAREETSGSTDTQYF
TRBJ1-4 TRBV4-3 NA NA CASSQDWAIGPFF
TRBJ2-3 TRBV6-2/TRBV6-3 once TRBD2 CASTLQRTSGRTDTQYF
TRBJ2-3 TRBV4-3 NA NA CASSQDLTSPDTQYF
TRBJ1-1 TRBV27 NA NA CASSVGAYTEAFF
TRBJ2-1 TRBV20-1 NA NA CSAGRRRAYEQFF
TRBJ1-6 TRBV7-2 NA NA CASSLRDARPSSYNSPLHF
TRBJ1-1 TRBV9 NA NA CASSVDKDRTEAFF
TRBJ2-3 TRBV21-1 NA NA CASSNIPGGGTDTQYF
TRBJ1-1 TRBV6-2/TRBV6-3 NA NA CASSLWGRGNTDAFF
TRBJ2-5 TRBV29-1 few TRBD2 CSSVGQHQFRLAANEQYF
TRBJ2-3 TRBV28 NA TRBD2 CASSTRLAGTTDTQYF
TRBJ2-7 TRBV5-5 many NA CASSLDGRDYEQYF
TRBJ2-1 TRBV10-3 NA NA CAIGAGSYNEQFF
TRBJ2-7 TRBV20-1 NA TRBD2 CSARETSGMRYEQYF
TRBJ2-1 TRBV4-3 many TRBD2 CASSQTRLAGEQFF
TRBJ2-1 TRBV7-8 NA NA CASSFFNPTEQFF
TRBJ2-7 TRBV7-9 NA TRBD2 CASSLLAGDGEQYF
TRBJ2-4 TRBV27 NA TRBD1 CASSLNRDRGNIQYF
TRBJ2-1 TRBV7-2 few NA CASSGLSSPPGEQFF
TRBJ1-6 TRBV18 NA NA CASSPQLDDSPLHF
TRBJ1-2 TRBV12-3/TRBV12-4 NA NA CASSSSTENYGYTF
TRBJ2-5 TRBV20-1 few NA CSARPGVSETQYF
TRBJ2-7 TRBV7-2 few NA CASSKTRGAYEQYF
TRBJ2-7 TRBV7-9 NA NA CASSFAGTYEQYF
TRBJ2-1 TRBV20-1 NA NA CSLKQSQYNEQFF
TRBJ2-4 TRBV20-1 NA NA CSATDGARGNIQYF
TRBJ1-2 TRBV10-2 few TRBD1 CASSVTGASLGYTF
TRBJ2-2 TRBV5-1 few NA CASSLDYSGELFF
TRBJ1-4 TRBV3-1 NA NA CASSHPQGTNEKLFF
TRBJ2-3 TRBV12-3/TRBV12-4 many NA CASSLVVDTQYF
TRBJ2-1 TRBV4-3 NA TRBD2 CASSQAIGTSGISGGEQFF
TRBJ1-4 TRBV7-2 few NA CASSLDTEINEKLFF
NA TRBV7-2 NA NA CASSPRIGYEQYF
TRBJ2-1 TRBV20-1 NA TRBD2 CSARTSGPFNEQFF
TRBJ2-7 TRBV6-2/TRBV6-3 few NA CASSFTYNEQYF
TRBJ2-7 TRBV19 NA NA CASSRPGSWSYEQYF
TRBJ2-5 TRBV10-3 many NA CAISELADAQETQYF
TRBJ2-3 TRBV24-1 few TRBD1 CATSAPAGTGPDTQYF
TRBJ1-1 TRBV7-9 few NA CASSLSVGRNTEAFF
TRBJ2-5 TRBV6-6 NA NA CASQRGNQETQYF
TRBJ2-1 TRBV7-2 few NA CASRKQLEYNEQFF
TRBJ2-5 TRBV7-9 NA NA CASSFLHSETQYF
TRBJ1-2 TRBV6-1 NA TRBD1 CANRDRGIGYTF
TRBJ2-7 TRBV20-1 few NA CSASLGLDEQYF